This TCR beta chain came from a study of breast tumors, draining lymph nodes, adjacent tissues. Study-wide findings and caveats: Tumor repertoires ranked between lymph nodes and nontumor tissue in diversity, with V and J gene preferences. Data only fit, rather than demonstrated, lymph node origin of most tumor T cells. Tumor and nontumor repertoires were significantly more similar in luminal-like than in basal-like breast cancer. The data were judged consistent with most tumor T cells coming from lymph node and expanding in tumor.

TCRdb re-called the multiplex PCR reads with MiXCR, one entry per CDR3 protein. The sample shows tens of thousands of distinct CDR3 sequences, approximately 28% of them seen only once. About this clonotype itself: The antigen is undetermined.

Germline CDR1 and CDR2: MDHEN and SYDVKM. The CDR3 covers 19 residues. V was clipped by 3 bases and J by 1 base; unmatched bases: 10. Axillary draining lymph nodes of breast cancer patients supplied the node samples. Sequencing was performed on axillary lymph node tissue. The gene calls are TRBV28 and TRBJ2-1, with 12 bases lining up with TRBD2. The sequence derives from a female donor with breast cancer. Some clones in this sample may be carry-over from other donors' samples. CDR3 residues: CASSFSPPGLAGSYNEQFF. The CDR3 DNA is TGTGCCAGCAGTTTCTCCCCCCCCGGACTAGCGGGGTCCTACAATGAGCAGTTCTTC.